Given below is one TCR beta chain in context. The antigen is not known. This sample stems from a study of T-cell memory formation after mild COVID-19. Study-wide results and caveats: Cross-reactive memory seemingly joined, as some responding clones were found in pre-infection memory.

TCRdb reanalysed the 5' RACE reads using MiXCR and keeps one entry per CDR3 protein. The sample holds about 110,000 distinct CDR3 sequences, around 12% seen once. The CDR3 totals 15 residues. Trimming cost V 4 bases and J 8 bases; bases outside gene matches: 10. The chain recombines TRBV12-3 or TRBV12-4 with TRBJ2-1, with 8 bases that match TRBD1. The sequence was obtained from an adult woman who had mild COVID-19 (a few samples of this study predate the infection). Cell type and time point are not known. Specimen: PBMCs or a T cell subset sorted from them (not recorded which). The CDR3: CASSSGQGLRDEQFF. As DNA, the CDR3 is TGTGCCAGCAGTTCAGGACAGGGCCTTAGGGATGAGCAGTTCTTC.